The clone carrying this TCR beta chain was detected many times. Its antigen is currently unknown. With the library built for alpha chains, this beta chain is off target and its frequency is not meaningful. Roughly three months, about 14 weeks, into antiretroviral therapy, follow-up blood was collected. All unsorted peripheral T cells were captured because whole blood was used without fractionation. Germline V gives CDR1 SEHNR, CDR2 FQNEAQ (reference sequence). Trimming stripped 5 bases from V and 1 base from J, with 13 bases between. The CDR3 runs 15 residues. The sample is drawn from a study of HIV-infected patients and healthy controls. On the study more broadly: CD8 counts did not change consistently during early therapy; the CD4:CD8 ratio climbed slightly. All patients had undetectable virus after a further year of therapy, about 70% of the 16 by the second bleed.

Broader study findings: MAIT alpha-chain CDR3s were frequent in healthy controls, depleted in HIV+.

500 ng RNA was reverse transcribed with alpha and beta constant-region primers. Separate chain-specific third strand synthesis with multiplexing indices produced the alpha and beta libraries. A 12-nucleotide barcode per molecule came from two concatenated random hexamers added pre-amplification. Each CDR3 protein is one row after TCRdb ran MiXCR on the 5' RACE reads. The sample carries around 8,300 distinct CDR3 sequences, around 6.7% recorded once. The receptor was derived from an adult with HIV infection. The input for sequencing was blood, taken during antiretroviral therapy. The chain links TRBV7-9 to TRBJ2-3, with D possibly TRBD1 on 6 matching bases. The CDR3 protein is CASSPGALGTDTQYF. The CDR3 DNA is TGTGCCAGCAGCCCAGGGGCCCTAGGCACAGATACGCAGTATTTT.